One and the same sample provided the 12 T cell receptor beta chains below, sequenced in a study of T cell changes during pregnancy in multiple sclerosis (dated by TCRdb to between 2018 and 2020). The library was produced with the immunoSEQ multiplex PCR assay. TCRdb provides this immuneACCESS table in a form limited to in-frame rearrangements. Some clones are lacking; in checked studies, under half of them reflect an unresolved V gene, and why the rest are absent is not known. For this sample there are some 97,000 clones; around 93% appear just once. The top ten hold about 0.9% of the sample. The specimen comprised peripheral blood, sampled before pregnancy. The receptors come from a female donor with multiple sclerosis, enrolled in a pregnancy study.

V and J are TRBV5-1 and TRBJ2-2, with 13 positions matching TRBD2. This CDR3 is 17 amino acids long. V was pared by 0 bases and J by 5 bases, with 4 bases of the junction left unmatched. CDR1 is SGHRS and CDR2 is YFSETQ in the germline V gene. The CDR3 here is CASSLGLAGGGTGELFF. CDR3 sequence (DNA): TGCGCCAGCAGCTTGGGACTAGCGGGAGGAGGGACCGGGGAGCTGTTTTTT.

The chain employs TRBV27 and TRBJ2-7; no definite D call. Per germline, CDR1 MNHEY and CDR2 SMNVEV (reference sequence). Trimming left V 3 bases short and J 1 base short, with 7 bases between. This CDR3 has 13 amino acids. The CDR3 DNA is TGTGCCAGCAGTTTCGCCACTTCCTACGAGCAGTACTTC. It is translated as CASSFATSYEQYF.

V usage is TRBV6-5 and J usage is TRBJ1-5, with TRBD1 identical over 11 bases. With 6 bases clipped from V and 3 bases from J, the junction kept 4 bases outside the gene matches. Germline CDR1 and CDR2: MNHEY and SVGAGI. There are 15 residues in the CDR3. The CDR3 DNA follows: TGTGCCAGCAGGGGGGGACAGGGGGACAATCAGCCCCAGCATTTT. Encoded protein: CASRGGQGDNQPQHF.

This chain joins TRBV2 and TRBJ2-7, with 11 bases aligning to TRBD2. The V gene end was trimmed by 8 bases and the J gene end by 2 bases; junction bases not matched to a gene: 8. CDR1 and CDR2 from the germline V gene are SNHLY and FYNNEI. The CDR3 runs to 15 residues. The DNA of the CDR3 is TGTGCCAGCTCCTTACCGACTAGCGGGGCCTACGAGCAGTACTTC. Encoded protein: CASSLPTSGAYEQYF.

The chain carries TRBV28 and TRBJ2-1; 9 bases match TRBD2. Losses at the gene ends were 1 base for V and 3 bases for J; bases not matched to a gene: 10. The CDR3 covers 18 residues. The germline V gene has CDR1 MDHEN and CDR2 SYDVKM. The CDR3 here is CASSLFRGLADIYNEQFF. The CDR3 DNA follows: TGTGCCAGCAGTTTATTCAGGGGACTAGCTGATATCTACAATGAGCAGTTCTTC.

The chain recombines TRBV7-9 with TRBJ2-7; D is ambiguous. This CDR3 is 12 amino acids long. Germline V gene lookup returns CDR1 SEHNR and CDR2 FQNEAQ (reference sequence). V was pared by 3 bases and J by 4 bases, with 7 bases between. In nucleotides, the CDR3 is TGTGCCAGCAGCTTTGGTCAGTACGAGCAGTACTTC. It translates to CASSFGQYEQYF.

The rearrangement joins TRBV5-1 to TRBJ1-1, with TRBD1 matching 7 bases. V was clipped by 6 bases and J by 5 bases; unmatched bases: 10. The length of the CDR3 is 14 residues. Germline CDR1 is SGHRS and CDR2 is YFSETQ. CDR3 protein: CASKYEGARTEAFF. CDR3 bases: TGCGCCAGCAAATATGAGGGGGCGAGGACTGAAGCTTTCTTT.

The chain links TRBV6-4 to TRBJ1-1; 8 bases agree with TRBD1. Trimming at V came to 7 bases and at J to 0 bases, leaving 4 bases not matched to a gene. The CDR3 is 14 amino acids. The germline gives CDR1 MRHNA, CDR2 SNTAGT. In nucleotides, the CDR3 is TGTGCCAGCAAGACAGGGGCGATGAACACTGAAGCTTTCTTT. The encoded protein is CASKTGAMNTEAFF.

The chain has TRBV2 and TRBJ1-5, with D possibly TRBD1 on 5 matching bases. The CDR3 is 12 residues long. Between the trimmed V and J ends, which lost 4 bases and 7 bases, there was a span of 8 bases. From germline, CDR1 is SNHLY and CDR2 FYNNEI. This CDR3 reads CASSVPGQPQHF. Here the CDR3 DNA reads TGTGCCAGCAGTGTTCCAGGGCAGCCCCAGCATTTT.

This chain joins TRBV4-1 and TRBJ2-1; D possibly corresponds to TRBD2 (6 bases). Germline loops: CDR1 MGHRA, CDR2 YSYEKL. V lost 5 bases to trimming and J lost 1 base, with 18 bases between them. The CDR3 sequence is 17 residues long. CDR3 DNA sequence: TGCGCCAGCAGCTCCCGCGGGGTGATCAGTTCCTACAATGAGCAGTTCTTC. It codes for CASSSRGVISSYNEQFF.

Only one count was recorded for this clone. The CDR3 coding sequence is TGTGCCAGCTCAGAACAGGGAAATTTAAACACTGAAGCTTTCTTT. It yields the protein CASSEQGNLNTEAFF. The chain joins TRBV18 to TRBJ1-1, with a possible D match to TRBD1 (6 bases). The CDR3 contains 15 residues. CDR1 KGHSH and CDR2 LQKENI come from the germline V gene. V shed 5 bases and J shed 2 bases, with 15 bases lying between them.

This clone was seen only once. The genes are TRBV7-9 and TRBJ2-7; 10 bases agree with TRBD1. The V and J ends lost 1 base and 5 bases, in that order; junction bases with no gene match: 14. The germline gives CDR1 SEHNR, CDR2 FQNEAQ (reference sequence). The CDR3 runs 18 residues. CDR3 protein: CASSLGGLTGGFGNEQYF. In DNA form, the CDR3 reads TGTGCCAGCAGCTTAGGGGGCTTGACAGGGGGCTTTGGAAACGAGCAGTACTTC.